This TCR beta chain is from a study of CD8+CD57+ T cells in acquired aplastic anemia. Study in general: Read counts for CD4+ cells (from healthy donors) averaged about 10 million.

The ends were cut back, 7 bases at V and 1 base at J, with 7 bases in the middle. There are 13 residues in the CDR3. Germline CDR1 reads LNHDA; CDR2 reads SQIVND (reference sequence). General observations from the study: Patients and healthy controls showed no significant CD8+ Simpson's diversity difference. The same twenty-nine CD8+ CDR3 sequences occurred in patients and in controls.

Investigators profiled TCR beta VDJ and CDR3 from genomic DNA template. TCRdb analysed the reads with MiXCR anew, one entry per CDR3 protein. The table shows 200,000 to 250,000 distinct CDR3 sequences, with 30% to 40% occurring only once. The table lists this clonotype with many counts. What it binds is not known. Material: sorted CD4+, CD8+, or CD8+CD57+ T cells (not recorded which) from PBMCs. The receptor was isolated from a human donor in good health, serving as a control. The V gene is TRBV19, the J gene TRBJ2-2; D is perhaps TRBD2 (6 bases). Here the CDR3 DNA reads TGTGCCAGTACGCGGGGGAACACCGGGGAGCTGTTTTTT. It encodes CASTRGNTGELFF.